This T cell receptor (beta chain) originates from a study of blood T cell repertoires in COVID-19. Repertoires were generated with immunoSEQ multiplex PCR, while TCRdb's copy carries only in-frame clones and drops some. The data hold over 130,000 clones, with 88% observed a single time. The V and J ends lost 0 bases and 4 bases respectively, with 7 bases between them. The CDR3 is made up of 14 amino acids. CDR1 is SGHTA, CDR2 FQGTGA, per germline. The rearrangement uses TRBV7-3 and TRBJ1-3; no clear D. Sample: peripheral blood. This clonotype originated in a man aged 60 to 69 with active or convalescent COVID-19. CDR3 bases: TGTGCCAGCAGCTTAACTCCTAAGGGAAACACCATATATTTT. Its translation: CASSLTPKGNTIYF.